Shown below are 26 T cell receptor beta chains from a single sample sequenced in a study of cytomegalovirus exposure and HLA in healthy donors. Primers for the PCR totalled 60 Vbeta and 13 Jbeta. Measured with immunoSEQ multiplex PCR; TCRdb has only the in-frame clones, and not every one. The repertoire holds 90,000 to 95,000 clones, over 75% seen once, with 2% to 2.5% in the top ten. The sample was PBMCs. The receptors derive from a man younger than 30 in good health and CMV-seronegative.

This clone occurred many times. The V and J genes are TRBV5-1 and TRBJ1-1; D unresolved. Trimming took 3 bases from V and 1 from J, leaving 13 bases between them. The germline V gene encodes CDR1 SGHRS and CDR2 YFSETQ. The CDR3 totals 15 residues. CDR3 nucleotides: TGCGCCAGCAGCTCGGTACAGCCCGGGAACACTGAAGCTTTCTTT. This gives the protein CASSSVQPGNTEAFF.

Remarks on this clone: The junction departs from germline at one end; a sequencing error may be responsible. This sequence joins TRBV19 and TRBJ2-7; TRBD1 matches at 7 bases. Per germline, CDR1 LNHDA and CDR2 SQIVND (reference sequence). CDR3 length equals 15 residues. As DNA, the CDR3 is TGTGCCAATAGTCGAGCCCCAGGGGGCTCCTACGAGCAGTACTTC. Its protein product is CANSRAPGGSYEQYF.

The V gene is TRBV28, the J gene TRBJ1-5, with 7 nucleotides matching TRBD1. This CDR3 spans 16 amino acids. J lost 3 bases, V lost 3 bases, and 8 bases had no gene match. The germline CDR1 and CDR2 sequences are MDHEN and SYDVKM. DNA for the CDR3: TGTGCCAGCAGTTTGGGGGGACAGTTCTTCAATCAGCCCCAGCATTTT. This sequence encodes CASSLGGQFFNQPQHF.

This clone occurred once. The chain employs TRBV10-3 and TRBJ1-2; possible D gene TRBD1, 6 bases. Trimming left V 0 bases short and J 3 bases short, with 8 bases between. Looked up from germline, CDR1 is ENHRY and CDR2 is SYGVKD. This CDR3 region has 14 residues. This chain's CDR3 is CAISESDSYYGYTF. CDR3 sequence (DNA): TGTGCCATCAGTGAGTCGGACAGCTACTATGGCTACACCTTC.

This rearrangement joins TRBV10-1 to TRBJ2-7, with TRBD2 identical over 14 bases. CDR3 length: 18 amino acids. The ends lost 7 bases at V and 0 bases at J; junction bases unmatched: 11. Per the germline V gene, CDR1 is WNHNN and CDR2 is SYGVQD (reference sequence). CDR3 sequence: CASTPGLAGAFSSYEQYF. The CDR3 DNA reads TGCGCCAGCACCCCGGGACTAGCGGGGGCCTTCAGCTCCTACGAGCAGTACTTC.

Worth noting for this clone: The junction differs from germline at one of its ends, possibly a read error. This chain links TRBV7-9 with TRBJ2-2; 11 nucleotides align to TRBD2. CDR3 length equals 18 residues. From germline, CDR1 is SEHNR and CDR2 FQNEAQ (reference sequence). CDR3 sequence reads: CSSSLSPSGGIHTGELFF. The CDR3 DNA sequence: TGTTCCAGCAGCTTAAGCCCTAGCGGGGGGATTCACACCGGGGAGCTGTTTTTT.

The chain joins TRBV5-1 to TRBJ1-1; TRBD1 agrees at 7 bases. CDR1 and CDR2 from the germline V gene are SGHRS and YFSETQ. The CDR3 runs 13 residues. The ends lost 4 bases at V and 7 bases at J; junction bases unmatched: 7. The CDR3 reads CASSHGTDYEAFF. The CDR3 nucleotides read TGCGCCAGCAGCCACGGGACAGATTATGAAGCTTTCTTT.

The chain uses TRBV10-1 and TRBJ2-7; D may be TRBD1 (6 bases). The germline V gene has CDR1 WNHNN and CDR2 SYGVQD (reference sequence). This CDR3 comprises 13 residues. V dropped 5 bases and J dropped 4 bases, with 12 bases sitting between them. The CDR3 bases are TGCGCCAGCAGTCCCGGACAGCCATACGAGCAGTACTTC. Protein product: CASSPGQPYEQYF.

CDR3 in amino acids: CASSLGGGYNEKLFF. As DNA, the CDR3 is TGTGCCAGCAGCTTAGGCGGCGGCTATAATGAAAAACTGTTTTTT. The chain recombines TRBV7-2 with TRBJ1-4; D is ambiguous. The germline V gene has CDR1 SGHTA and CDR2 FQGNSA. The germline V and J ends were trimmed by 1 base and 4 bases, with 10 bases remaining between them. The CDR3 runs to 15 residues.

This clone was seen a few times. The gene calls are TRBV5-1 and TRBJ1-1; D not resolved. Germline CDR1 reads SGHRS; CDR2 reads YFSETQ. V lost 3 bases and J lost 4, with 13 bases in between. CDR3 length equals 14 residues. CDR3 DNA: TGCGCCAGCAGCTCGGCGACACGGGGCACTGAAGCTTTCTTT. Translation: CASSSATRGTEAFF.

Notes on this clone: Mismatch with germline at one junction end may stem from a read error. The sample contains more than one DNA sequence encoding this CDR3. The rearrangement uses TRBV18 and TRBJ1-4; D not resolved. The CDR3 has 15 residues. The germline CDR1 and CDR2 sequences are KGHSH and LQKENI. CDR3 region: CASSPLTATNEKLFF. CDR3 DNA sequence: TGTGCCAGCTCACCACTCACTGCAACTAATGAAAAGCTGTTTTTT.

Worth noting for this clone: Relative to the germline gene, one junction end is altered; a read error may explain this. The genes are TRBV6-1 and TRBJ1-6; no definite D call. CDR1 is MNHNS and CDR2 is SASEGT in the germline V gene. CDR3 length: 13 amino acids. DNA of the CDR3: TGTGCCAGCAGTGAGGACGGGAATTCACTCCTCCACTTT. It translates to CASSEDGNSLLHF.

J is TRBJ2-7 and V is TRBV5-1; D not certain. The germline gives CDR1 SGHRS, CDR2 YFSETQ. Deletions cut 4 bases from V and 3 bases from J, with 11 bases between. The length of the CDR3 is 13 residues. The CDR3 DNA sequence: TGCGCCAGCAGCCCCGATGGCTTCTACGAGCAGTACTTC. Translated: CASSPDGFYEQYF.

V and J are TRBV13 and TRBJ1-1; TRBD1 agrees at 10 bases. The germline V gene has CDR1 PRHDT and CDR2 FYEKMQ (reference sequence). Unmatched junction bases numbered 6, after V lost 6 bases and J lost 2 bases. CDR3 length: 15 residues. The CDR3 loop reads CASSSGTGVNTEAFF. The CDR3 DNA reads TGTGCCAGCAGTTCCGGGACAGGGGTTAACACTGAAGCTTTCTTT.

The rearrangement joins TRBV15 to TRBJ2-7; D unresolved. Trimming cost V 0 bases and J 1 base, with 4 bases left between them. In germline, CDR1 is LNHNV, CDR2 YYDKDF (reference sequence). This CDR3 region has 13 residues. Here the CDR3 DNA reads TGTGCCACCAGCAGAGATCCATCCTACGAGCAGTACTTC. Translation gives CATSRDPSYEQYF.

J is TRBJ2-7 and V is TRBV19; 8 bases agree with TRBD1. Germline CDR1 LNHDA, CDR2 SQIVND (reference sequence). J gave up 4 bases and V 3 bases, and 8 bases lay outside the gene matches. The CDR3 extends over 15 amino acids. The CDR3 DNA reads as TGTGCCAGTAGTATGGGACAGGTTAAGTCTTACGAGCAGTACTTC. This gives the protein CASSMGQVKSYEQYF.

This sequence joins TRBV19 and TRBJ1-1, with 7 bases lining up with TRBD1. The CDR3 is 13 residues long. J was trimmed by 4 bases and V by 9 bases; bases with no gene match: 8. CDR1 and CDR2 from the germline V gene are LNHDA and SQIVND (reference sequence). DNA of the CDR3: TGTGCCAGCCGACAGGGACGGCGCACTGAAGCTTTCTTT. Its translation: CASRQGRRTEAFF.

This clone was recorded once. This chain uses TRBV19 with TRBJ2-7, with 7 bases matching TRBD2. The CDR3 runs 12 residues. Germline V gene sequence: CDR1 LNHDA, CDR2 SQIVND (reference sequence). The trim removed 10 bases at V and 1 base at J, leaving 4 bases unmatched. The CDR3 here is CATTGGSYEQYF. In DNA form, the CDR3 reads TGTGCCACTACGGGGGGTTCCTACGAGCAGTACTTC.

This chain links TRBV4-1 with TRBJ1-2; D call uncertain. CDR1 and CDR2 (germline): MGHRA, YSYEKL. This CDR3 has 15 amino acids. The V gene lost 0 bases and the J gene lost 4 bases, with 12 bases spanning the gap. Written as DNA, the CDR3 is TGCGCCAGCAGCCAAGATTCTTTGGCAACCTATGGCTACACCTTC. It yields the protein CASSQDSLATYGYTF.

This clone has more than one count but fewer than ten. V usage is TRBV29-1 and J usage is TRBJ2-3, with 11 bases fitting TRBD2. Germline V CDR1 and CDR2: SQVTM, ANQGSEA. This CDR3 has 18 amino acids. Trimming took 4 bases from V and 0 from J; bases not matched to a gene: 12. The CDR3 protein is CSVVAWLAGGTSTDTQYF. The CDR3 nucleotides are TGCAGCGTTGTCGCATGGCTAGCGGGGGGTACTAGCACAGATACGCAGTATTTT.

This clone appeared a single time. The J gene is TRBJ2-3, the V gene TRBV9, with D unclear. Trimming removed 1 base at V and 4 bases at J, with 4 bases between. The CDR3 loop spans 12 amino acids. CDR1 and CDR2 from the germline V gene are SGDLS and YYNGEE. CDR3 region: CASSVTSDTQYF. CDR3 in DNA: TGTGCCAGCAGCGTAACTTCAGATACGCAGTATTTT.

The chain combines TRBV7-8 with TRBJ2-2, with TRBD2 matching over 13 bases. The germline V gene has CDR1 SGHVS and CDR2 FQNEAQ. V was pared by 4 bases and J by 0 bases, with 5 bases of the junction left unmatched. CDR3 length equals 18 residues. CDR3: CASSYLGTSGANTGELFF. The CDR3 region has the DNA TGTGCCAGCAGCTACCTCGGGACTAGCGGGGCGAACACCGGGGAGCTGTTTTTT.

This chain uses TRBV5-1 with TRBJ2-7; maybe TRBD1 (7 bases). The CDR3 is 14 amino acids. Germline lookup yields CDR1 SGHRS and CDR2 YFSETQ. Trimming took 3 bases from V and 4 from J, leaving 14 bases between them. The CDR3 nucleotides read TGCGCCAGCAGCTCCTCGACAGGGAGGTACGAGCAGTACTTC. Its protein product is CASSSSTGRYEQYF.

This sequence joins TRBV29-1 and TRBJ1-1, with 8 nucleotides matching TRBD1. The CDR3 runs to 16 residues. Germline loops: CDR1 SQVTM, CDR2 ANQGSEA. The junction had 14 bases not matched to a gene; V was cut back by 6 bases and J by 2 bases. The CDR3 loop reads CSVGPGQAPSNTEAFF. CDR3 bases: TGCAGCGTCGGACCGGGACAGGCGCCTTCTAACACTGAAGCTTTCTTT.

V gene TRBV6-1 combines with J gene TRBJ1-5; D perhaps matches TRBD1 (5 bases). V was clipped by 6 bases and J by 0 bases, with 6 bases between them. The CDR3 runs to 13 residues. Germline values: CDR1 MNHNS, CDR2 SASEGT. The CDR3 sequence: CASSGGSNQPQHF. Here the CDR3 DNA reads TGTGCCAGCAGCGGGGGTAGCAATCAGCCCCAGCATTTT.

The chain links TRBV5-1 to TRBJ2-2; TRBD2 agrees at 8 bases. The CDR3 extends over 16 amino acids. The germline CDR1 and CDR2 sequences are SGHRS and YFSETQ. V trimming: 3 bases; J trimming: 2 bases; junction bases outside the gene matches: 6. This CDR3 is CASSSGAGGNTGELFF. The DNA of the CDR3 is TGCGCCAGCAGCTCTGGGGCGGGGGGCAACACCGGGGAGCTGTTTTTT. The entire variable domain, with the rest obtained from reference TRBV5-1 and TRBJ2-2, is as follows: KAGVTQTPRYLIKTRGQQVTLSCSPISGHRSVSWYQQTPGQGLQFLFEYFSETQRNKGNFPGRFSGRQFSNSRSEMNVSTLELGDSALYLCASSSGAGGNTGELFFGEGSRLTVL.